A selection of T cell receptor beta chains follows, all from one sample in a study of blood T cell repertoires in COVID-19. The repertoire was sequenced with immunoSEQ multiplex PCR; TCRdb's copy has only in-frame clones and lacks some. There are more than 200,000 clones in the sample; 86% occur only once, and roughly a tenth lies in the top ten. Input material: peripheral blood. The receptors were sampled from a woman aged 50 to 60 with COVID-19, enrolled during active disease. The CDR3 runs from the conserved cysteine through the conserved F or W. The D gene is left open where the match is weak. Clone size appears in some rows only: once, few, many, or a class for an expanded clone.

v_gene,abundance,j_gene,d_gene,CDR3aa,CDR3nt
TRBV27,-,TRBJ2-7,TRBD2,CASSPGGIYEQYF,TGTGCCAGCAGTCCGGGGGGTATCTACGAGCAGTACTTC
TRBV6-1,-,TRBJ1-5,-,CASSEGDTHQPRHF,TGTGCCAGCAGTGAAGGGGACACACATCAGCCCCGGCATTTT
TRBV5-1,-,TRBJ2-3,-,CASSLFVLTDTQYF,TGCGCCAGCAGCTTATTCGTTTTGACAGATACGCAGTATTTT
TRBV28,-,TRBJ2-4,-,CASSFVTGGKNIQYF,TGTGCCAGCAGTTTTGTGACAGGAGGCAAAAACATTCAGTACTTC
TRBV10-3,-,TRBJ2-6,TRBD1,CAISDRGLAGANVLTF,TGTGCCATCAGTGACAGGGGGCTGGCTGGGGCCAACGTCCTGACTTTC
TRBV4-2,-,TRBJ2-3,TRBD2,CASSQVGTSGATSTDTQYF,TGTGCCAGCAGCCAAGTCGGGACTAGCGGGGCCACTAGCACAGATACGCAGTATTTT
TRBV11-2,-,TRBJ2-5,-,CASSGQTQETQYF,TGTGCCAGCAGCGGACAGACCCAAGAGACCCAGTACTTC
TRBV29-1,-,TRBJ1-1,-,CSSGKWTEAFF,TGCAGCTCAGGGAAGTGGACTGAAGCTTTCTTT
TRBV19,few,TRBJ1-1,-,CASSPQGGNTEAFF,TGTGCCAGTAGTCCCCAGGGTGGGAACACTGAAGCTTTCTTT
TRBV3-1/TRBV3-2,-,TRBJ2-3,-,CASSQEPGTDTQYF,TGTGCCAGCAGCCAAGAACCGGGCACAGATACGCAGTATTTT
TRBV6-5,-,TRBJ2-5,TRBD1,CASSYGGQGKETQYF,TGTGCCAGCAGTTACGGGGGACAGGGTAAAGAGACCCAGTACTTC
TRBV27,-,TRBJ1-2,TRBD1,CASSSTGGSGYTF,TGTGCCAGCAGTTCGACAGGGGGCAGCGGCTACACCTTC
TRBV12-3/TRBV12-4,once,TRBJ1-5,-,CASSFRDNQPQHF,TGTGCCAGCAGTTTCAGGGACAATCAGCCCCAGCATTTT
TRBV10-1,-,TRBJ2-7,-,CASSAVLSYEQYF,TGCGCCAGCAGTGCGGTCCTCTCCTACGAGCAGTACTTC
TRBV30,-,TRBJ1-1,TRBD1,CAWSAPDRGLSGNTEAFF,TGTGCCTGGAGTGCCCCGGACAGGGGGCTCAGCGGGAACACTGAAGCTTTCTTT
TRBV6-4,-,TRBJ1-1,TRBD1,CASSPLGLGQGTEAFF,TGTGCCAGCAGTCCATTGGGGTTGGGACAGGGGACTGAAGCTTTCTTT
TRBV10-3,-,TRBJ1-2,-,CATRGTNYGYTF,TGTGCCACACGGGGGACTAACTATGGCTACACCTTC
TRBV5-6,once,TRBJ2-3,-,CASSLAGYGTDTQYF,TGTGCCAGCAGCTTGGCAGGGTACGGCACAGATACGCAGTATTTT
TRBV7-6,-,TRBJ2-7,-,CASSLVAAENSYEQYF,TGTGCCAGCAGCTTAGTAGCGGCAGAAAATTCCTACGAGCAGTACTTC
TRBV19,-,TRBJ1-1,-,CASSIVAGVSEAFF,TGTGCCAGTAGTATAGTTGCCGGGGTGAGTGAAGCTTTCTTT
TRBV7-2,-,TRBJ1-6,TRBD1,CASSYRTGGIPYNSPLHF,TGTGCCAGCAGCTATAGGACAGGGGGTATCCCCTATAATTCACCCCTCCACTTT
TRBV7-9,-,TRBJ1-2,-,CASSPVLGAFYGYTF,TGTGCCAGCAGCCCCGTCTTGGGGGCGTTCTATGGCTACACCTTC
TRBV20-1,-,TRBJ1-2,-,CSARTPLSTF,TGCAGTGCTAGAACTCCCCTCTCCACCTTC
TRBV13,few,TRBJ1-5,-,CASSAGSESNQPQHF,TGTGCCAGCAGCGCCGGTAGCGAGAGCAATCAGCCCCAGCATTTT
TRBV19,-,TRBJ2-3,-,CASRPNRASYGDTQYF,TGTGCCAGTCGACCTAATCGGGCTAGCTATGGAGATACGCAGTATTTT
TRBV5-1,-,TRBJ2-1,-,CASSLVQYNEQFF,TGCGCCAGCAGCTTGGTTCAGTACAATGAGCAGTTCTTC
TRBV14,-,TRBJ1-6,-,CASSLGTQNSPLHF,TGTGCCAGCAGCCTCGGGACACAAAATTCACCCCTCCACTTT
TRBV11-2,-,TRBJ2-7,-,CASSSRGGRGYPYEQYF,TGTGCCAGCAGCTCCCGTGGGGGGAGAGGGTACCCCTACGAGCAGTACTTC
TRBV6-5,-,TRBJ2-2,TRBD2,CASSYSAGGSYGELFF,TGTGCCAGCAGTTACTCGGCGGGGGGTTCATACGGGGAGCTGTTTTTT
TRBV5-4,-,TRBJ1-2,TRBD1,CASSLGQGPLLYGYTF,TGTGCCAGCAGCTTGGGACAGGGACCCCTGCTCTATGGCTACACCTTC
TRBV14,-,TRBJ1-6,TRBD1,CASSQQGQGGNSPLHF,TGTGCCAGCAGCCAGCAGGGACAGGGCGGAAATTCACCCCTCCACTTT
TRBV11-2,-,TRBJ2-2,-,CASSLRHSVGELFF,TGTGCCAGCAGCTTACGGCACAGTGTCGGGGAGCTGTTTTTT
TRBV12-3/TRBV12-4,-,TRBJ2-7,-,CASSFQLARPPHF,TGTGCCAGCAGTTTCCAACTAGCTCGCCCCCCGCACTTC
TRBV4-3,few,TRBJ1-5,-,CASSQDHRGAGQPQHF,TGCGCCAGCAGCCAAGATCATCGGGGGGCGGGGCAGCCCCAGCATTTT
TRBV10-1,-,TRBJ2-3,TRBD2,CASSHSGGGTDTQYF,TGCGCCAGCAGCCATAGCGGGGGCGGCACAGATACGCAGTATTTT
TRBV11-3,-,TRBJ1-3,-,CASSLFLGNTIYF,TGTGCCAGCAGCTTATTCCTCGGAAACACCATATATTTT
TRBV9,-,TRBJ1-3,-,CASSVGWAGSGNTIYF,TGTGCCAGCAGCGTAGGGTGGGCAGGCTCTGGAAACACCATATATTTT
TRBV27,once,TRBJ2-3,-,CASSFRDTQYF,TGTGCCAGCAGTTTCAGAGATACGCAGTATTTT
TRBV7-8,-,TRBJ2-5,TRBD2,CASSLRGGGGTKETQYF,TGTGCCAGCAGCTTACGGGGCGGGGGAGGAACCAAAGAGACCCAGTACTTC
TRBV29-1,-,TRBJ1-2,-,CSVYSIYGYTF,TGCAGCGTCTATAGTATTTATGGCTACACCTTC
TRBV27,-,TRBJ1-6,-,CASSFIRRENSPLHF,TGTGCCAGCAGTTTTATCAGGCGGGAGAATTCACCCCTCCACTTT
TRBV5-1,-,TRBJ2-5,TRBD2,CASSLRTSTPETQYF,TGCGCCAGCAGCTTACGGACTAGCACCCCAGAGACCCAGTACTTC
TRBV10-1,few,TRBJ1-2,-,CASSAGFSYGYTF,TGCGCCAGCAGTGCAGGGTTTTCCTATGGCTACACCTTC
TRBV24-1,-,TRBJ1-2,-,CATSESQHYGYTF,TGTGCCACCAGTGAATCACAGCACTATGGCTACACCTTC
TRBV15,-,TRBJ2-1,-,CATSGWTAQDNEQFF,TGTGCCACCAGCGGATGGACAGCCCAGGACAATGAGCAGTTCTTC